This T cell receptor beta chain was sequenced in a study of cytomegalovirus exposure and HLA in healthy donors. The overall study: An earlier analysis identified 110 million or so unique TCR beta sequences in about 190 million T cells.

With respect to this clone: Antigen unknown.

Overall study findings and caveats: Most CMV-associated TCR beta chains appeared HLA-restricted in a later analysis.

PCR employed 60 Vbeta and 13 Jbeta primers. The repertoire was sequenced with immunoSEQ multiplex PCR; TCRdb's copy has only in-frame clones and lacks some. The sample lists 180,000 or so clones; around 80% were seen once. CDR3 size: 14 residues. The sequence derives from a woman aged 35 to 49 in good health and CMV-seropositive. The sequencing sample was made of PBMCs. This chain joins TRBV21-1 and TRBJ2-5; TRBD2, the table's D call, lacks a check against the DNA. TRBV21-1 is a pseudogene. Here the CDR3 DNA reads TGTGCCAGCAGCAAACGGCGGCGGGAGGAGACCCAGTACTTC. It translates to CASSKRRREETQYF.